Sequencing of this T cell receptor beta chain was carried out in a study of shared clonotypes between healthy human individuals. Study-level information: Plates per donor: three CD4 naive, three CD4 memory, two CD8 naive, one CD8 memory.

Per germline, CDR1 LGHNA and CDR2 YSLEER. V lost 6 bases, J lost 2 bases, and 22 bases stayed unmatched. CDR3 length: 19 residues. Assay: immunoSEQ multiplex PCR; the TCRdb copy retains only in-frame clones and omits some. The data show millions of clones, roughly 96% seen once. Donors had no recently reported acute infections or vaccinations and were HIV-negative. Caucasian adults residing in Nashville, Tennessee made up all the donors. Investigators divided CD4+ cells into CD45RA+ naive and CD45RA-negative memory subsets. The sequenced sample consisted of naive CD4+ T cells sorted from blood. Subset denoted: CD45RA+ positively selected. The receptor was isolated from a man aged 18 to 30 in good health. The chain joins TRBV4-3 to TRBJ2-7; 7 bases match TRBD1. The CDR3 nucleotides are TGCGCCAGCAGTATTGAGGGGCCCCCCGTCCGGGACAGACCCTACGAGCAGTACTTC. The encoded protein is CASSIEGPPVRDRPYEQYF.